Shown below are 12 T cell receptor beta chains from a single sample sequenced in a study of blood T cell repertoires in COVID-19. The assay was immunoSEQ multiplex PCR, and TCRdb's table has in-frame clones only and misses some. Here the sample spans 200,000 to 300,000 clones, about 87% being singletons. Sequenced material: peripheral blood. The receptor set was obtained from a woman aged 55-70 years with COVID-19, enrolled during active disease.

V is TRBV6-5 and J is TRBJ1-1; 9 bases are a match to TRBD1. This CDR3 has 15 amino acids. Per the germline V gene, CDR1 is MNHEY and CDR2 is SVGAGI. The trim removed 8 bases at V and 1 base at J, leaving 8 bases unmatched. The CDR3 region is CASSDRGGPNTEAFF. The CDR3 bases are TGTGCCAGCTCAGACAGGGGGGGCCCGAACACTGAAGCTTTCTTT.

The V and J genes are TRBV7-2 and TRBJ2-1; TRBD2 matches at 11 bases. The ends lost 5 bases at V and 9 bases at J; junction bases unmatched: 18. The CDR3 has 18 residues. Germline CDR1 reads SGHTA; CDR2 reads FQGNSA. CDR3 residues: CASSPRVGLAEGRSEQFF. CDR3 DNA: TGTGCCAGCAGCCCCCGGGTGGGACTAGCGGAGGGGAGGAGTGAGCAGTTCTTC.

The CDR3 spells CASSLDRKNTGELFF. The CDR3 bases are TGTGCCAGCAGCTTAGACAGGAAGAACACCGGGGAGCTGTTTTTT. The chain is built from TRBV7-3 and TRBJ2-2, with D maybe TRBD1 (6 bases). Germline CDR1 and CDR2: SGHTA and FQGTGA. This CDR3 spans 15 amino acids. Trimming removed 2 bases from V and 1 base from J, with 8 bases in between. The full variable domain, completed using reference TRBV7-3 and TRBJ2-2, is GAGVSQTPSNKVTEKGKYVELRCDPISGHTALYWYRQSLGQGPEFLIYFQGTGAADDSGLPNDRFFAVRPEGSVSTLKIQRTERGDSAVYLCASSLDRKNTGELFFGEGSRLTVL.

This rearrangement joins TRBV6-5 to TRBJ2-7, with 8 bases matching TRBD2. This CDR3 contains 12 residues. Germline-derived CDR1 and CDR2 are MNHEY and SVGAGI. With 6 bases clipped from V and 7 bases from J, the junction kept 5 bases outside the gene matches. The CDR3 is CASRSGGGEQYF. The CDR3 DNA reads TGTGCCAGCAGGTCGGGAGGGGGTGAGCAGTACTTC.

The chain joins TRBV21-1 to TRBJ2-7; TRBD2 is the table's D call and was not checked against the DNA. TRBV21-1 is given as a pseudogene. The CDR3 has 16 residues. The CDR3 DNA sequence: TGTGCCAGCAGCAAAGGACACCCGAGGGAGAACTACGAGCAGTACTTC. Amino acid sequence: CASSKGHPRENYEQYF.

The V and J genes are TRBV7-8 and TRBJ2-5; 8 nucleotides align to TRBD1. Trimming took 5 bases from V and 5 from J; bases not matched to a gene: 7. The CDR3 has 14 amino acids. Germline V gives CDR1 SGHVS, CDR2 FQNEAQ. CDR3 sequence (DNA): TGTGCCAGCAGCCTCCGACAGGGGTCGGAGACCCAGTACTTC. The encoded protein is CASSLRQGSETQYF.

The genes are TRBV9 and TRBJ2-7, with 10 bases identical to TRBD2. Germline trimming cut 0 bases from V and 9 bases from J; bases unmatched to any gene: 6. The CDR3 consists of 14 residues. Germline V gives CDR1 SGDLS, CDR2 YYNGEE. In DNA form, the CDR3 reads TGTGCCAGCAGCGTAGAGTCTAGCGGGAGTGTGCAGTACTTC. This codes for CASSVESSGSVQYF. The variable domain in full, with the rest retrieved from reference TRBV9 and TRBJ2-7, is DSGVTQTPKHLITATGQRVTLRCSPRSGDLSVYWYQQSLDQGLQFLIQYYNGEERAKGNILERFSAQQFPDLHSELNLSSLELGDSALYFCASSVESSGSVQYFGPGTRLTVT.

J is TRBJ2-2 and V is TRBV15; D may be TRBD1 (6 bases). With 0 bases removed from V and 4 bases from J, the gap between germline ends came to 12 bases. The germline CDR1 and CDR2 sequences are LNHNV and YYDKDF (reference sequence). The CDR3 consists of 16 residues. CDR3 nucleotides: TGTGCCACCAGCAGAGAGGTGGGGGCGGGCACCGGGGAGCTGTTTTTT. Encoded protein: CATSREVGAGTGELFF.

V gene TRBV30 combines with J gene TRBJ1-5; TRBD1 agrees at 10 bases. The length of the CDR3 is 14 residues. With 2 bases clipped from V and 6 bases from J, the junction kept 4 bases outside the gene matches. CDR1 and CDR2 from the germline V gene are GTSNPN and SVGIG (reference sequence). The CDR3: CAWSPTGGFQPQHF. The DNA of the CDR3 is TGTGCCTGGAGTCCGACAGGGGGCTTTCAGCCCCAGCATTTT.

This chain links TRBV24-1 with TRBJ2-3; 14 bases match TRBD2. Germline V gene lookup returns CDR1 KGHDR and CDR2 SFDVKD. V gave up 5 bases and J gave up 1 base; unmatched junction bases: 10. The CDR3 contains 19 residues. The CDR3 loop reads CATSGTAGTSGGGTDTQYF. CDR3 sequence (DNA): TGTGCCACCAGTGGGACAGCCGGGACTAGCGGGGGAGGCACAGATACGCAGTATTTT.

The chain recombines TRBV24-1 with TRBJ1-5; D is ambiguous. The V gene's germline CDR1 is KGHDR and CDR2 SFDVKD. V shed 4 bases and J shed 5 bases, with 8 bases lying between them. The CDR3 consists of 13 residues. CDR3 residues: CATSENAYQPQHF. The CDR3 coding sequence is TGTGCCACCAGTGAGAACGCGTATCAGCCCCAGCATTTT.

Only one count was recorded for this clone. V and J are TRBV28 and TRBJ1-5, with D possibly TRBD1 on 5 matching bases. The V gene lost 1 base and the J gene lost 7 bases, with 17 bases spanning the gap. Germline V gene lookup returns CDR1 MDHEN and CDR2 SYDVKM. The CDR3 runs to 16 residues. The CDR3 nucleotides read TGTGCCAGCAGTTTATCGGGGGGGGATTCTGGGCAGCCCCAGCATTTT. It is translated as CASSLSGGDSGQPQHF.